Shown below are 20 T cell receptor beta chains from a single sample sequenced in a study of CD8 T cells in ankylosing spondylitis. Study-wide findings and caveats: Typical of ankylosing spondylitis blood, it appeared, was a TCR beta motif of eight highly homologous variants.

Their recognized antigens are unknown. TCRdb re-derived calls from the 5' RACE reads in MiXCR, one entry per CDR3 protein. The repertoire holds around 91,000 distinct CDR3 sequences, just under 9% seen once, with over 25% in the top ten. The sequenced sample was blood, either unsorted or a sorted T cell fraction (not recorded which). The source of these receptors is a male donor with ankylosing spondylitis.

The genes are TRBV5-6 and TRBJ1-1, with D hard to call. V lost 0 bases and J lost 0, with 12 bases in between. Germline loops: CDR1 SGHDT, CDR2 YYEEEE. This CDR3 has 16 amino acids. This CDR3 is CASSLAPKWLNTEAFF. The CDR3 DNA is TGTGCCAGCAGCTTGGCCCCGAAGTGGTTGAACACTGAAGCTTTCTTT.

Only a few counts were recorded for this clonotype. In nucleotides, the CDR3 is TGTGCCAGCAGCTTGGGGCCCGAGGTAGGGCATATCAATCAGCCCCAGCATTTT. This gives the protein CASSLGPEVGHINQPQHF. This chain uses TRBV5-5 with TRBJ1-5; D not certain. Germline V lookup: CDR1 SGHKS, CDR2 YYEKEE (reference sequence). V lost 0 bases and J 3 bases, leaving 19 bases between the germline ends. The CDR3 is 18 residues long. The complete variable domain, with remaining parts taken from reference TRBV5-5 and TRBJ1-5, reads DAGVTQSPTHLIKTRGQQVTLRCSPISGHKSVSWYQQVLGQGPQFIFQYYEKEERGRGNFPDRFSARQFPNYSSELNVNALLLGDSALYLCASSLGPEVGHINQPQHFGDGTRLSIL.

The chain joins TRBV12-3 or TRBV12-4 to TRBJ1-5, with no clear D. The CDR3 has 12 amino acids. The ends were cut back, 6 bases at V and 5 bases at J, with 8 bases in the middle. CDR3: CASRTGDQPQHF. The CDR3 bases are TGTGCCAGCAGGACCGGGGATCAGCCCCAGCATTTT.

The rearrangement uses TRBV6-5 and TRBJ2-1; 7 nucleotides match TRBD2. The CDR3 totals 15 residues. V was clipped by 2 bases and J by 6 bases; unmatched bases: 7. Looked up from germline, CDR1 is MNHEY and CDR2 is SVGAGI. Written as DNA, the CDR3 is TGTGCCAGCAGTTACACCTCGGTAGCGGGCAATGAGCAGTTCTTC. Translated, it gives CASSYTSVAGNEQFF.

This sequence joins TRBV19 and TRBJ2-1; the match to TRBD2 covers 15 bases. The CDR3 is made up of 16 amino acids. Germline V lookup: CDR1 LNHDA, CDR2 SQIVND (reference sequence). V gave up 2 bases and J gave up 9 bases; unmatched junction bases: 5. Written as DNA, the CDR3 is TGTGCCAGTAGTATATCCGGGACTAGCGGGAGGCGTGAGCAGTTCTTC. This translates into CASSISGTSGRREQFF.

The chain couples TRBV12-3 or TRBV12-4 to TRBJ2-1; 7 bases agree with TRBD2. There are 15 residues in the CDR3. Trimming at V came to 5 bases and at J to 1 base, leaving 5 bases not matched to a gene. The CDR3: CASSELASSYNEQFF. In nucleotides, the CDR3 is TGTGCCAGCAGTGAACTAGCGTCGTCCTACAATGAGCAGTTCTTC.

This clonotype was seen only a few times. The genes are TRBV7-2 and TRBJ1-5; 10 bases match TRBD1. The CDR3 totals 19 residues. V lost 5 bases to trimming and J lost 6 bases; unmatched junction nucleotides: 19. The germline V gene has CDR1 SGHTA and CDR2 FQGNSA. As DNA, the CDR3 is TGTGCCAGCAGCCTACCGGGACAGGGGACCCCGATAGGAGGTCAGCCCCAGCATTTT. Amino acid sequence: CASSLPGQGTPIGGQPQHF.

This clonotype has more than one count but fewer than ten. V gene TRBV24-1 combines with J gene TRBJ2-2; 9 nucleotides line up with TRBD2. Germline V gives CDR1 KGHDR, CDR2 SFDVKD. J was trimmed by 1 base and V by 4 bases; bases with no gene match: 6. This CDR3 region has 17 residues. The chain's CDR3 is CATSEPWTSENTGELFF. Written as DNA, the CDR3 is TGTGCCACCAGTGAACCCTGGACTAGCGAGAACACCGGGGAGCTGTTTTTT.

This clonotype appeared many times. The CDR3 loop reads CSVGSYEQYF. In nucleotides, the CDR3 is TGCAGCGTGGGGAGCTACGAGCAGTACTTC. J is TRBJ2-7 and V is TRBV29-1, with a tentative D call TRBD2 (5 bases). The V and J ends lost 6 bases and 3 bases respectively, with 6 bases between them. CDR1 and CDR2 (germline): SQVTM, ANQGSEA. The CDR3 has 10 residues.

This clonotype was seen only a few times. The chain is built from TRBV6-4 and TRBJ2-1; D not certain. Germline loops: CDR1 MRHNA, CDR2 SNTAGT. CDR3 length equals 17 residues. V was clipped by 0 bases and J by 6 bases, with 18 bases between them. The CDR3 spells CASSDSITEYGANEQFF. The CDR3 coding sequence is TGTGCCAGCAGTGACTCGATAACAGAGTACGGTGCCAATGAGCAGTTCTTC.

At least ten counts were recorded for this clonotype. The genes are TRBV2 and TRBJ2-7, with 8 bases lining up with TRBD1. Germline CDR1 and CDR2: SNHLY and FYNNEI. The ends lost 6 bases at V and 1 base at J; junction bases unmatched: 11. There are 16 residues in the CDR3. The CDR3 coding sequence is TGTGCCAGCAGAGAATCTGGGACAGGCGATTCCTACGAGCAGTACTTC. Amino acids: CASRESGTGDSYEQYF.

By sample fraction, this clonotype is medium-sized (0.01 to 0.1%). The chain uses TRBV7-9 and TRBJ2-1; weak D call: TRBD2 (5 bases). The CDR3 loop spans 15 amino acids. Germline V gene lookup returns CDR1 SEHNR and CDR2 FQNEAQ (reference sequence). Trimming removed 2 bases at V and 2 bases at J, with 10 bases between. DNA of the CDR3: TGTGCCAGCAGCTTAACCCTCGGGACCTACAATGAGCAGTTCTTC. Its translation: CASSLTLGTYNEQFF.

This clonotype was seen repeatedly, ten times or more. The gene calls are TRBV14 and TRBJ2-1; no clear D gene. The germline CDR1 and CDR2 sequences are SGHDN and FVKESK. This CDR3 spans 16 amino acids. Between the trimmed V and J ends, which lost 6 bases and 4 bases, there was a span of 19 bases. Here the CDR3 reads CASSPSTSRRYNEQFF. The CDR3 DNA is TGTGCCAGCAGTCCATCGACATCTCGTCGGTACAATGAGCAGTTCTTC.

The table lists this clonotype with a few counts. The chain links TRBV12-3 or TRBV12-4 to TRBJ1-1; D not resolved. The V and J ends lost 5 bases and 8 bases respectively, with 12 bases between them. The CDR3 sequence is 12 residues long. CDR3 DNA: TGTGCCAGCAGTCGATCGCGGATAGAAGCTTTCTTT. Protein product: CASSRSRIEAFF.

This clonotype has a handful of counts. In DNA form, the CDR3 reads TGCGCCAGCAGCGATAGGGGGACAGGGAACACTGAAGCTTTCTTT. This codes for CASSDRGTGNTEAFF. This chain joins TRBV5-1 and TRBJ1-1; 8 nucleotides line up with TRBD1. Germline CDR1 SGHRS, CDR2 YFSETQ. The CDR3 contains 15 residues. With 4 bases clipped from V and 1 base from J, the junction kept 6 bases outside the gene matches.

This clonotype came up a few times. The CDR3 is CASRDTDTQYF. In DNA form, the CDR3 reads TGTGCCAGCAGAGACACAGATACGCAGTATTTT. The chain uses TRBV7-9 and TRBJ2-3; D remains unclear. The CDR3 is 11 amino acids. Germline CDR1 reads SEHNR; CDR2 reads FQNEAQ (reference sequence). Deletions cut 6 bases from V and 2 bases from J, with 3 bases between. The variable domain in full, with the rest retrieved from reference TRBV7-9 and TRBJ2-3, is DTGVSQNPRHKITKRGQNVTFRCDPISEHNRLYWYRQTLGQGPEFLTYFQNEAQLEKSRLLSDRFSAERPKGSFSTLEIQRTEQGDSAMYLCASRDTDTQYFGPGTRLTVL.

This clonotype was counted between two and nine times. V gene TRBV19 combines with J gene TRBJ2-5, with TRBD1 identical over 8 bases. V lost 4 bases to trimming and J lost 5 bases; unmatched junction nucleotides: 9. The germline V gene encodes CDR1 LNHDA and CDR2 SQIVND (reference sequence). This CDR3 has 15 amino acids. CDR3 protein: CASSRIQGAAETQYF. In DNA, the CDR3 is TGTGCCAGTAGTAGGATTCAGGGGGCGGCTGAGACCCAGTACTTC.

This clonotype has more than one count but fewer than ten. The V call is TRBV11-1, the J call TRBJ2-3, with TRBD1 matching 11 bases. Unmatched junction bases numbered 13, after V lost 5 bases and J lost 3 bases. Germline CDR1 SGHAT, CDR2 FQDESV (reference sequence). The CDR3 is made up of 18 amino acids. Written as DNA, the CDR3 is TGTGCCAGCAGCCCGCGGACAGGGGGCCAGTTTCTGACAGATACGCAGTATTTT. It codes for CASSPRTGGQFLTDTQYF.

In its sample, this clonotype was seen many times. The V and J genes are TRBV28 and TRBJ2-6; 7 positions agree with TRBD1. The CDR3 length is 15 residues. Losses at the gene ends were 7 bases for V and 2 bases for J; bases not matched to a gene: 5. Germline V gene lookup returns CDR1 MDHEN and CDR2 SYDVKM. CDR3 sequence (DNA): TGTGCCAGCACCCCTACAGGGGCTGGGGCCAACGTCCTGACTTTC. Amino acids: CASTPTGAGANVLTF.

This clonotype was seen many times. This rearrangement joins TRBV15 to TRBJ2-3; D is undetermined. Germline assignment: CDR1 LNHNV and CDR2 YYDKDF (reference sequence). CDR3 length: 13 residues. V gave up 3 bases and J gave up 7 bases, with 11 bases separating them. The CDR3: CATSSPLGNTQYF. CDR3 in DNA: TGTGCCACCAGCAGCCCTCTAGGAAATACGCAGTATTTT.